This is a list of T cell receptor beta chains from one sample in a study of technical replicates of blood from a few donors. Method: immunoSEQ multiplex PCR; TCRdb's copy keeps in-frame clones and lacks some. In the table there are around 60,000 clones, over 90% of which are singletons. Sequencing was carried out using PBMCs. These receptors were taken from a human donor in good health. Some clones in this sample may be carry-over from other donors' samples. Both conserved end residues are part of each CDR3. D genes are given only for firm matches. Not all rows give a size; the values are once, few, many and, for expanded clones, a class.

-,TRBV13,-,TRBJ2-7,CASSLDRAYEQYF,TGTGCCAGCAGCTTAGACAGGGCCTACGAGCAGTACTTC
-,TRBV9,TRBD2,TRBJ2-3,CASSASGTSTDTQYF,TGTGCCAGCAGCGCAAGCGGGACCAGCACAGATACGCAGTATTTT
-,TRBV10-3,TRBD2,TRBJ2-1,CAISPQTSGASYNEQFF,TGTGCCATCAGTCCACAGACTAGCGGGGCCTCCTACAATGAGCAGTTCTTC
once,TRBV4-2,-,TRBJ1-1,CASSQASTGRGNTEAFF,TGTGCCAGCAGCCAAGCATCTACGGGGAGGGGGAACACTGAAGCTTTCTTT
-,TRBV5-1,-,TRBJ2-7,CASSLAVLARLEEQYF,TGCGCCAGCAGCTTGGCAGTGCTAGCGAGGTTGGAGGAGCAGTACTTC
-,TRBV5-4,TRBD1,TRBJ2-1,CASSSQDRNWNEQFF,TGTGCCAGCAGCTCCCAGGACAGGAACTGGAATGAGCAGTTCTTC
-,TRBV5-4,TRBD1,TRBJ1-2,CASSFFGTARPNGYTF,TGTGCCAGCAGCTTCTTCGGGACAGCCCGGCCCAATGGCTACACCTTC
-,TRBV27,-,TRBJ1-6,CASSSKTGPNNSPLHF,TGTGCCAGCAGTTCGAAGACAGGTCCTAATAATTCACCCCTCCACTTT
-,TRBV7-9,-,TRBJ2-7,CASSLATGRTYEQYF,TGTGCCAGCAGCTTAGCTACAGGGAGAACCTACGAGCAGTACTTC
-,TRBV7-3,-,TRBJ1-3,CASSFQTGNTIYF,TGTGCCAGCAGTTTCCAGACTGGAAACACCATATATTTT
few,TRBV7-9,TRBD1,TRBJ1-1,CASRSGTGWTEAFF,TGTGCCAGCAGATCCGGGACAGGGTGGACTGAAGCTTTCTTT
-,TRBV7-9,TRBD2,TRBJ2-1,CASSLGLAGLDEQFF,TGTGCCAGCAGCCTGGGACTAGCGGGATTGGATGAGCAGTTCTTC
-,TRBV6-1,-,TRBJ2-5,CASSERTRQETQYF,TGTGCCAGCAGCGAACGGACACGACAAGAGACCCAGTACTTC
-,TRBV18,-,TRBJ1-4,CASSPGLEERLFF,TGTGCCAGCTCACCCGGCTTGGAGGAAAGACTGTTTTTT
-,TRBV7-7,TRBD1,TRBJ2-2,CASSLEAGTGNTGELFF,TGTGCCAGCAGCTTAGAGGCCGGGACAGGGAACACCGGGGAGCTGTTTTTT
-,TRBV5-1,-,TRBJ2-4,CASSVGITKNIQYF,TGCGCCAGCAGCGTCGGGATTACCAAAAACATTCAGTACTTC
-,TRBV10-3,-,TRBJ2-1,CAISEPRGLVNEQFF,TGTGCCATCAGTGAGCCCAGGGGTTTGGTCAATGAGCAGTTCTTC
-,TRBV5-6,-,TRBJ2-3,CASSRVPNGGSTDTQYF,TGTGCCAGCAGCCGGGTCCCCAACGGGGGAAGCACAGATACGCAGTATTTT
-,TRBV10-3,-,TRBJ1-6,CAIGSSYNSPLHF,TGTGCCATCGGGAGCTCCTATAATTCACCCCTCCACTTT
-,TRBV7-9,TRBD1,TRBJ2-5,CASSSPDRGQETQYF,TGTGCCAGCAGCTCGCCGGACAGGGGGCAAGAGACCCAGTACTTC
-,TRBV5-1,-,TRBJ2-3,CASSLDGNAADTQYF,TGCGCCAGCAGCTTGGACGGGAATGCGGCAGATACGCAGTATTTT
-,TRBV19,-,TRBJ1-6,CASSIGRGTAPLHF,TGTGCCAGTAGTATCGGACGGGGGACCGCACCCCTCCACTTT
-,TRBV11-2,-,TRBJ2-3,CASSLGIGGSNTDTQYF,TGTGCCAGCAGCTTAGGTATTGGAGGGTCTAACACAGATACGCAGTATTTT
-,TRBV28,-,TRBJ1-2,CASSLNSPAAGYGYTF,TGTGCCAGCAGTTTAAACAGTCCCGCCGCTGGCTATGGCTACACCTTC
-,TRBV5-6,-,TRBJ2-5,CASSWERKTQYF,TGTGCCAGCAGCTGGGAGAGGAAGACCCAGTACTTC
-,TRBV7-8,TRBD2,TRBJ2-7,CASSLSAGGIREQYF,TGTGCCAGCAGCTTAAGTGCGGGAGGCATACGTGAGCAGTACTTC
-,TRBV5-1,TRBD2,TRBJ2-1,CASSSSRSSSGYDNEQFF,TGCGCCAGCAGCTCATCGAGGTCTTCTAGCGGATATGACAATGAGCAGTTCTTC
-,TRBV29-1,-,TRBJ2-1,CSAVRGFGTEQFF,TGCAGCGCCGTCAGGGGTTTTGGGACTGAGCAGTTCTTC
-,TRBV5-1,TRBD1,TRBJ2-7,CASSAGQGSYEQYF,TGCGCCAGCAGCGCGGGACAGGGGTCCTACGAGCAGTACTTC
-,TRBV5-6,-,TRBJ1-1,CASSPHTGRDPAFF,TGTGCCAGCAGCCCTCATACAGGGCGTGATCCAGCTTTCTTT
once,TRBV6-5,TRBD1,TRBJ2-3,CASSRQGGLPDTQYF,TGTGCCAGCAGCAGACAGGGGGGTCTCCCAGATACGCAGTATTTT
-,TRBV4-2,-,TRBJ2-7,CASSQPDSYEQYF,TGTGCCAGCAGCCAGCCCGACAGTTACGAGCAGTACTTC
-,TRBV29-1,-,TRBJ1-1,CSVVSRTANTEAFF,TGCAGCGTTGTTTCGCGGACAGCGAACACTGAAGCTTTCTTT
-,TRBV5-1,-,TRBJ2-5,CASSLAVLGPQETQYF,TGCGCCAGCAGCTTGGCTGTTTTGGGCCCCCAAGAGACCCAGTACTTC
-,TRBV7-9,-,TRBJ2-2,CASSVRVGGDTGELFF,TGTGCCAGCAGCGTTAGGGTTGGAGGAGACACCGGGGAGCTGTTTTTT
-,TRBV9,TRBD1,TRBJ2-1,CASSVGQGSSYNEQFF,TGTGCCAGCAGCGTCGGACAGGGGAGCTCCTACAATGAGCAGTTCTTC
-,TRBV10-3,TRBD1,TRBJ2-3,CASTPGNRGRDTQYF,TGTGCCAGTACCCCGGGAAACAGGGGGCGGGATACGCAGTATTTT
-,TRBV5-4,TRBD2,TRBJ2-3,CASSSQRDEDTQYF,TGTGCCAGCAGCTCCCAGCGGGACGAAGATACGCAGTATTTT
-,TRBV19,TRBD1,TRBJ1-1,CASSIRQGEGGFF,TGTGCCAGTAGTATTCGACAGGGAGAAGGGGGTTTCTTT
-,TRBV6-6,TRBD1,TRBJ2-7,CASSYGTASYEQYF,TGTGCCAGCAGTTACGGGACAGCCTCCTACGAGCAGTACTTC
-,TRBV6-5,-,TRBJ1-1,CASSYAGAYFF,TGTGCCAGCAGTTACGCGGGGGCGTATTTCTTT
-,TRBV4-3,TRBD2,TRBJ2-2,CASSPGRGNTGELFF,TGCGCCAGCAGCCCCGGGAGGGGGAACACCGGGGAGCTGTTTTTT
-,TRBV25-1,TRBD1,TRBJ2-1,CASKQQGAVNEQFF,TGTGCCAGCAAACAACAGGGGGCGGTTAATGAGCAGTTCTTC
-,TRBV20-1,-,TRBJ2-5,CSATLLETQYF,TGCAGTGCTACCCTATTAGAGACCCAGTACTTC
-,TRBV15,TRBD2,TRBJ2-3,CATTQGSGDTDTQYF,TGTGCCACCACCCAGGGTAGCGGGGACACAGATACGCAGTATTTT
-,TRBV5-1,TRBD2,TRBJ2-1,CASSLVAGGFNEQFF,TGCGCCAGCAGCTTGGTAGCGGGAGGTTTCAATGAGCAGTTCTTC
-,TRBV7-8,-,TRBJ2-7,CASSLVPRPSEGAPYEQYF,TGTGCCAGCAGCTTAGTTCCCAGACCATCGGAGGGGGCTCCTTACGAGCAGTACTTC
-,TRBV11-3,-,TRBJ2-3,CASSDSGRSVRSSTDTQYF,TGTGCCAGCAGCGATAGCGGCAGGAGTGTGCGATCTAGCACAGATACGCAGTATTTT
-,TRBV4-3,TRBD1,TRBJ2-6,CASSQGGTGRDGGANVLTF,TGCGCCAGCAGCCAGGGGGGGACAGGGAGGGATGGTGGGGCCAACGTCCTGACTTTC
-,TRBV7-2,-,TRBJ2-7,CASSLEQLSYEQYF,TGTGCCAGCAGCTTAGAACAGCTCTCCTACGAGCAGTACTTC
-,TRBV9,TRBD1,TRBJ1-2,CASSRQGYYGYTF,TGTGCCAGCAGTCGACAGGGGTACTATGGCTACACCTTC
-,TRBV5-5,TRBD2,TRBJ2-5,CASSPPTSGGGLETQYF,TGTGCCAGCAGCCCTCCGACTAGCGGGGGGGGACTAGAGACCCAGTACTTC
-,TRBV6-5,-,TRBJ2-1,CASSFFSQGSNEQFF,TGTGCCAGCAGTTTCTTCTCCCAGGGGAGCAATGAGCAGTTCTTC
-,TRBV5-1,TRBD1,TRBJ2-7,CASSWGGQGASYEQYF,TGCGCCAGCAGCTGGGGGGGACAGGGGGCCTCCTACGAGCAGTACTTC
-,TRBV18,TRBD1,TRBJ1-1,CASSTGVLAFF,TGTGCCAGCTCAACAGGGGTACTCGCTTTCTTT
-,TRBV18,-,TRBJ1-4,CASSPPGLSNEKLFF,TGTGCCAGCTCACCACCGGGACTCTCTAATGAAAAACTGTTTTTT
-,TRBV7-9,TRBD2,TRBJ2-7,CASSSTWAGAYEQYF,TGTGCCAGCAGCTCCACCTGGGCGGGGGCCTACGAGCAGTACTTC
-,TRBV15,TRBD2,TRBJ2-7,CATSRDIGRESYEQYF,TGTGCCACCAGCAGAGATATCGGGCGGGAGTCGTACGAGCAGTACTTC
once,TRBV4-1,TRBD1,TRBJ2-5,CASSQEGFRGHHETQYF,TGCGCCAGCAGCCAAGAGGGTTTTAGGGGGCATCACGAGACCCAGTACTTC
-,TRBV7-2,TRBD2,TRBJ2-7,CASSPGTSSHEQYF,TGTGCCAGCAGCCCCGGGACTAGCTCCCACGAGCAGTACTTC